This is a list of T cell receptor beta chains from one sample in a study of PD-L1 blockade in urothelial cancer. The table came from immunoSEQ multiplex PCR; TCRdb's copy has only in-frame clones and leaves some out. The sample gives 85,000 to 100,000 clones, 85% to 95% of which show up once; over 9% is in the top ten. This material consisted of PBMCs, taken around atezolizumab (anti-PD-L1) treatment. All receptors come from a man aged 60 to 69 with urothelial cancer. Each CDR3 is given with its conserved first and last residue. The order of the fields is D gene, J gene, V gene, CDR3 DNA, CDR3 protein. D genes are given only for firm matches.

D: -
J: TRBJ2-7
V: TRBV20-1
DNA: TGCAGTGCTAGCCAGACTAGCGAGCAGTACTTC
CDR3: CSASQTSEQYF

D: TRBD2
J: TRBJ2-3
V: TRBV30
DNA: TGTGCCTGGATTTTGGCGGGAGGCCTCAGCACAGATACGCAGTATTTT
CDR3: CAWILAGGLSTDTQYF

D: -
J: TRBJ1-1
V: TRBV15
DNA: TGTGCCACCAGCAGAGATAGAATAACAGGGCTAGTAGGTACTGAAGCTTTCTTT
CDR3: CATSRDRITGLVGTEAFF

D: -
J: TRBJ2-5
V: TRBV6-1
DNA: TGTGCCAGCAGTAACCTGAGGGGGAACCAAGAGACCCAGTACTTC
CDR3: CASSNLRGNQETQYF

D: -
J: TRBJ1-2
V: TRBV5-1
DNA: TGCGCCAGCAGCTTCGAGGGGGTTAATATCGGCTACACCTTC
CDR3: CASSFEGVNIGYTF

D: TRBD2
J: TRBJ2-7
V: TRBV7-8
DNA: TGTGCCAGCAGCCTAGCGGTTTTCTACCTCGAGCAGTACTTC
CDR3: CASSLAVFYLEQYF

D: -
J: TRBJ2-3
V: TRBV6-1
DNA: TGTGCCAGCAGCCCTCACCAGACAGATACGCAGTATTTT
CDR3: CASSPHQTDTQYF

D: -
J: TRBJ2-1
V: TRBV11-2
DNA: TGTGCCAGCAGCTCACGCGGGGACAGTTACAATGAGCAGTTCTTC
CDR3: CASSSRGDSYNEQFF

D: TRBD2
J: TRBJ2-5
V: TRBV4-2
DNA: TGTGCCAGCAGCCAAGGGACTAGCGGAGGGTTAGAGACCCAGTACTTC
CDR3: CASSQGTSGGLETQYF

D: -
J: TRBJ1-2
V: TRBV21-1
DNA: TGTGCCAGCAGCAAACGGGGAAGATCGTTGGGCTACACCTTC
CDR3: CASSKRGRSLGYTF